One T cell receptor (beta chain) is described in this entry. Amplification of TCR beta CDR3 regions was performed using RNA transcripts as template. First-round RT-PCR of the TCR CDR3 relied on the HTBI primer set. TCRdb redid the calling of the multiplex PCR reads with MiXCR, one entry per CDR3 protein. Of about 200,000 distinct CDR3 sequences listed, about 17% are singletons. Out of over 9 ml of fresh peripheral blood came the PBMCs. V lost 0 bases to trimming and J lost 4 bases, with 13 bases between them. This CDR3 has 15 amino acids. CDR1 SGHRS and CDR2 YFSETQ come from the germline V gene. The sample comes from a study of T cells in Graves' hyperthyroidism and ophthalmopathy.

Source material: blood. The chain couples TRBV5-1 to TRBJ1-1; D is uncertain. The TCR originated in a woman aged 45-65 years with Graves' hyperthyroidism. As DNA, the CDR3 is TGCGCCAGCAGCTTGGATCTGGGAATAAGCACTGAAGCTTTCTTT. It yields the protein CASSLDLGISTEAFF.